This passage covers 4 T cell receptor beta chains from one sample sequenced in a study of CD8 T cells in ankylosing spondylitis (dated by TCRdb to the late 2010s). Receptor libraries were prepared by 5' RACE. Sequencer: Illumina HiSeq 2500. TCRdb passed the public sequencing reads through fastp at Q25 and MiXCR, retaining productive beta sequences. Every CDR3 protein is listed once, alongside the most common genes and DNA of its rows. Within this sample are 250,000 to 400,000 distinct CDR3 sequences, with around a tenth of them counted one time only. The ten largest account for 9.1% of the sample. Sequenced input: blood, either unsorted or a sorted T cell fraction (not recorded which). All receptors derive from a female donor with ankylosing spondylitis or in good health (not recorded which).

Ten or more counts support this clonotype. The CDR3 DNA follows: TGTGCCAGCAGTACGCGACTGGGACACCAGAATAATTCACCCCTCCACTTT. Its protein is CASSTRLGHQNNSPLHF. This chain links TRBV28 with TRBJ1-6, with D perhaps matching TRBD1 (6 bases). In germline, CDR1 is MDHEN, CDR2 SYDVKM. This CDR3 is built from 17 residues. V shed 5 bases and J shed 5 bases, with 19 bases lying between them.

Ten or more counts support this clonotype. The V and J genes are TRBV25-1 and TRBJ1-4; tentatively, D is TRBD1 (5 bases). The CDR3 totals 15 residues. V lost 6 bases and J lost 5, with 16 bases in between. Germline CDR1 MGHDK, CDR2 SYGVNS. CDR3 loop: CASREAGISNEKLFF. The DNA of the CDR3 is TGTGCCAGCAGGGAGGCAGGGATCTCAAATGAAAAACTGTTTTTT.

This clonotype was detected ten times or more. The chain employs TRBV29-1 and TRBJ2-6; the D gene is possibly TRBD1 (6 bases). V was pared by 6 bases and J by 1 base, with 10 bases between. The CDR3 covers 14 residues. The germline gives CDR1 SQVTM, CDR2 ANQGSEA. CDR3 bases: TGCAGCGTCCTCGACAGGTCTGGGGCCAACGTCCTGACTTTC. This codes for CSVLDRSGANVLTF.

This clonotype was counted ten times or more. The CDR3 protein is CASSLRGWFKETQYF. CDR3 nucleotides: TGTGCCAGCAGCTTACGGGGGTGGTTTAAAGAGACCCAGTACTTC. The rearrangement links TRBV7-2 to TRBJ2-5; D is possibly TRBD2 (6 bases). The CDR3 sequence is 15 residues long. The germline gives CDR1 SGHTA, CDR2 FQGNSA. V was shortened by 2 bases and J by 3 bases, with 13 bases between the two germline ends.